These 18 T cell receptor beta chains came from one sample sequenced in a study of OX40 agonist ivuxolimab in advanced cancers. Assay: immunoSEQ multiplex PCR; the TCRdb copy retains only in-frame clones and omits some. Counted here are around 54,000 clones, more than 85% occurring once; the ten biggest clones make up around 9.3%. This specimen consisted of CD4+ or CD8+ T cells sorted from blood, obtained in a trial of the OX40 agonist ivuxolimab. The source of these receptors is an adult with an advanced solid tumor such as melanoma, head and neck, liver or kidney cancer.

The V and J genes are TRBV7-9 and TRBJ2-1; 7 positions agree with TRBD2. The CDR3 totals 13 residues. With V trimmed by 6 bases and J by 4 bases, 3 bases remained unmatched. Germline values: CDR1 SEHNR, CDR2 FQNEAQ (reference sequence). The CDR3 bases are TGTGCCAGCAGTCCCGGGGGGTACAATGAGCAGTTCTTC. Protein sequence: CASSPGGYNEQFF. Full variable domain (rest looked up from reference TRBV7-9 and TRBJ2-1): DTGVSQNPRHKITKRGQNVTFRCDPISEHNRLYWYRQTLGQGPEFLTYFQNEAQLEKSRLLSDRFSAERPKGSFSTLEIQRTEQGDSAMYLCASSPGGYNEQFFGPGTRLTVL.

V and J are TRBV21-1 and TRBJ1-5; the table names TRBD1, a call not compared with the DNA. TRBV21-1 is labeled a pseudogene. The CDR3 consists of 13 residues. The CDR3 reads CASSYRRDQPQHF. The CDR3 nucleotides read TGTGCCAGCAGCTACAGGCGAGATCAGCCCCAGCATTTT.

This rearrangement joins TRBV27 to TRBJ2-1; D gene unclear. With 6 bases removed from V and 0 bases from J, the gap between germline ends came to 12 bases. Germline V gives CDR1 MNHEY, CDR2 SMNVEV (reference sequence). This CDR3 is 15 amino acids long. The CDR3 bases are TGTGCCAGCAGCCGCGACTGGAACTCCTACAATGAGCAGTTCTTC. The encoded protein is CASSRDWNSYNEQFF.

The chain combines TRBV7-3 with TRBJ1-2; D remains ambiguous. Germline CDR1 SGHTA, CDR2 FQGTGA. The CDR3 has 13 amino acids. Trimming took 6 bases from V and 4 from J, leaving 12 bases between them. This chain's CDR3 is CASSLDGLYGYTF. As DNA, the CDR3 is TGTGCCAGCAGTTTGGACGGCCTCTATGGCTACACCTTC. The full variable domain, rest sourced from reference TRBV7-3 and TRBJ1-2, is GAGVSQTPSNKVTEKGKYVELRCDPISGHTALYWYRQSLGQGPEFLIYFQGTGAADDSGLPNDRFFAVRPEGSVSTLKIQRTERGDSAVYLCASSLDGLYGYTFGSGTRLTVV.

Concerning this clone itself: Other DNA sequences in this specimen translate into the identical CDR3. The chain couples TRBV19 to TRBJ2-7, with 8 nucleotides matching TRBD1. There are 14 residues in the CDR3. J gave up 2 bases and V 1 base, and 1 base lay outside the gene matches. The germline CDR1 and CDR2 sequences are LNHDA and SQIVND (reference sequence). The CDR3 DNA reads TGTGCCAGTAGTATAGGCAGGGGGCCCTACGAGCAGTACTTC. As protein: CASSIGRGPYEQYF.

By frequency in the sample, this clone is medium-sized (0.01 to 0.1%). The gene calls are TRBV4-3 and TRBJ1-1, with D perhaps TRBD1 (5 bases). This CDR3 comprises 15 residues. CDR1 is LGHNA, CDR2 YSLEER, per germline. Trimming took 0 bases from V and 6 from J, leaving 14 bases between them. The CDR3 DNA reads TGCGCCAGCAGCCAAGAAGTTCCAGGGCGTTCTGAAGCTTTCTTT. This translates into CASSQEVPGRSEAFF.

The genes are TRBV9 and TRBJ1-2, with D tentatively TRBD1 (6 bases). The CDR3 sequence is 13 residues long. CDR1 is SGDLS, CDR2 YYNGEE, per germline. The V gene lost 1 base and the J gene lost 7 bases, with 11 bases spanning the gap. The CDR3 protein is CASSVFQGSGYTF. CDR3 nucleotides: TGTGCCAGCAGCGTATTCCAGGGGAGTGGCTACACCTTC.

The J gene is TRBJ2-7, the V gene TRBV7-2; D gene ambiguous. CDR1 and CDR2 (germline): SGHTA, FQGNSA. V was shortened by 1 base and J by 4 bases, with 17 bases between the two germline ends. This CDR3 contains 16 residues. The CDR3 DNA sequence: TGTGCCAGCAGCTTAGACTTGGCCGAAAAAGGGTACGAGCAGTACTTC. Translating gives CASSLDLAEKGYEQYF. Full variable domain (outside the CDR3, taken from reference TRBV7-2 and TRBJ2-7): GAGVSQSPSNKVTEKGKDVELRCDPISGHTALYWYRQSLGQGLEFLIYFQGNSAPDKSGLPSDRFSAERTGGSVSTLTIQRTQQEDSAVYLCASSLDLAEKGYEQYFGPGTRLTVT.

V gene TRBV7-9 combines with J gene TRBJ2-7; possibly TRBD1 or TRBD2 for D (6 bases each). Germline CDR1 SEHNR, CDR2 FQNEAQ (reference sequence). The CDR3 is 14 residues long. The V and J ends lost 5 bases and 6 bases respectively, with 17 bases between them. The DNA of the CDR3 is TGTGCCAGCAGCCCGGGGGACATCCTATTCGAGCAGTACTTC. The encoded protein is CASSPGDILFEQYF.

The chain is built from TRBV6-5 and TRBJ2-2; TRBD2 agrees at 10 bases. V was clipped by 0 bases and J by 6 bases; unmatched bases: 1. The length of the CDR3 is 15 residues. The germline V gene encodes CDR1 MNHEY and CDR2 SVGAGI. This CDR3 reads CASSYSLAGAGELFF. The CDR3 DNA follows: TGTGCCAGCAGTTACTCTCTAGCGGGGGCCGGGGAGCTGTTTTTT.

CDR3 residues: CASSFPSGGTGEQFF. CDR3 DNA sequence: TGTGCCAGCAGCTTTCCGAGCGGGGGGACGGGAGAGCAGTTCTTC. This chain joins TRBV7-9 and TRBJ2-1, with 9 positions matching TRBD2. V lost 3 bases, J lost 10 bases, and 10 bases stayed unmatched. The CDR3 is made up of 15 amino acids. Germline assignment: CDR1 SEHNR and CDR2 FQNEAQ (reference sequence).

CDR3 nucleotides: TGTGCCAGCAGCTCCCGGGAGCGGGAGATGTCCGCAGATACGCAGTATTTT. It translates to CASSSREREMSADTQYF. The chain joins TRBV27 to TRBJ2-3; 8 nucleotides match TRBD2. The ends lost 6 bases at V and 4 bases at J; junction bases unmatched: 15. CDR1 MNHEY and CDR2 SMNVEV come from the germline V gene (reference sequence). This CDR3 contains 17 residues.

V gene TRBV6-6 combines with J gene TRBJ1-2; D remains unclear. Per germline, CDR1 MNHNY and CDR2 SVGAGI (reference sequence). V was cut by 6 bases and J by 8 bases, with 19 bases left in between. The CDR3 runs 14 residues. CDR3 DNA sequence: TGTGCCAGCAGCCAAACTTGGGGAGGAGGCGGCTACACCTTC. It is translated as CASSQTWGGGGYTF.

The chain joins TRBV19 to TRBJ2-1; D is unclear. This CDR3 is 14 amino acids long. Per the germline V gene, CDR1 is LNHDA and CDR2 is SQIVND (reference sequence). V was shortened by 1 base and J by 4 bases, with 8 bases between the two germline ends. The CDR3 loop reads CASSIVEGYNEQFF. DNA for the CDR3: TGTGCCAGTAGTATAGTGGAAGGATACAATGAGCAGTTCTTC.

In its sample, this clone was seen once. The rearrangement uses TRBV4-3 and TRBJ1-1; a weak D match, TRBD1 (6 bases). The CDR3 contains 15 residues. Per germline, CDR1 LGHNA and CDR2 YSLEER. Trimming removed 2 bases at V and 0 bases at J, with 10 bases between. As DNA, the CDR3 is TGCGCCAGCAGCCAATATGCAGGGGTGAACACTGAAGCTTTCTTT. Translated: CASSQYAGVNTEAFF.

The V call is TRBV4-2, the J call TRBJ1-1, with D tentatively TRBD1 (5 bases). There are 15 residues in the CDR3. Germline values: CDR1 LGHNA, CDR2 YNFKEQ. Trimming removed 1 base at V and 6 bases at J, with 15 bases between. The CDR3 spells CASSQAVGTNAEAFF. CDR3 in DNA: TGTGCCAGCAGCCAAGCAGTGGGGACCAACGCTGAAGCTTTCTTT.

The chain has TRBV6-5 and TRBJ1-1; D is uncertain. The CDR3 runs to 11 residues. Germline assignment: CDR1 MNHEY and CDR2 SVGAGI. V was clipped by 6 bases and J by 8 bases, with 10 bases between them. The CDR3 loop is CASRVGGEAFF. CDR3 nucleotides: TGTGCCAGCAGGGTGGGAGGGGAAGCTTTCTTT.

The rearrangement links TRBV18 to TRBJ2-7; 7 nucleotides line up with TRBD2. The CDR3 is 16 amino acids. CDR1 is KGHSH, CDR2 LQKENI, per germline. With 0 bases clipped from V and 3 bases from J, the junction kept 8 bases outside the gene matches. The CDR3 is CASSPPIRGDHYEQYF. For the CDR3, the DNA is TGTGCCAGCTCACCACCAATCCGGGGGGACCACTACGAGCAGTACTTC.